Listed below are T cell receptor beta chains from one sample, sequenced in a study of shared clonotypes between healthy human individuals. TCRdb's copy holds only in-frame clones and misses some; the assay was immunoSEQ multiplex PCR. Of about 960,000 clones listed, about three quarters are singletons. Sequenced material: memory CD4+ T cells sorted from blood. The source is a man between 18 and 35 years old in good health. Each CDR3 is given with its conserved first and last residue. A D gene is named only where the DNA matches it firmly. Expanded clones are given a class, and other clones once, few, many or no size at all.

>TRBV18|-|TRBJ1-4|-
CASSPPGDEKLFF
TGTGCCAGCTCACCACCCGGTGATGAAAAACTGTTTTTT
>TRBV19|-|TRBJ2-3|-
CASSPGRSTDTQYF
TGTGCCAGTAGTCCGGGACGGAGCACAGATACGCAGTATTTT
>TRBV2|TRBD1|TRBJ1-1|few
CASRGTGGGTEAFF
TGTGCCAGCAGGGGGACAGGGGGAGGGACTGAAGCTTTCTTT
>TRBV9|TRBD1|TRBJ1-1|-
CASSRRTGMNTEAFF
TGTGCCAGCAGCCGGCGGACAGGGATGAACACTGAAGCTTTCTTT
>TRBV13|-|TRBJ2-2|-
CASSLGGPMGTGELFF
TGTGCCAGCAGCCTGGGGGGGCCCATGGGCACCGGGGAGCTGTTTTTT
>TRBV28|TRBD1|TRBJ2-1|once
CASSDLGTEHNEQFF
TGTGCCAGCAGCGACCTCGGGACAGAACACAATGAGCAGTTCTTC
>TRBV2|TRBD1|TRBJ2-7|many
CASSLTGVGNEQYF
TGTGCCAGCAGTTTGACAGGGGTCGGAAACGAGCAGTACTTC
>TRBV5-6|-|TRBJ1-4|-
CASSFRTHQTTNEKLFF
TGTGCCAGCAGCTTCCGGACCCACCAGACGACTAATGAAAAACTGTTTTTT
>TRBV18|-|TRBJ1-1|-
CASSPPSQGRTEAFF
TGTGCCAGCTCACCCCCCTCCCAGGGCAGAACTGAAGCTTTCTTT
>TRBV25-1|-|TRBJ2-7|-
CASALGQREQYF
TGTGCCAGCGCTTTAGGACAGCGCGAGCAGTACTTC
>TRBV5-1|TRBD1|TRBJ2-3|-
CASSMGQASTDTQYF
TGCGCCAGCAGTATGGGACAGGCCAGCACAGATACGCAGTATTTT
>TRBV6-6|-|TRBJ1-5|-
CASTPKQSNNQHF
TGTGCCAGCACCCCGAAACAGTCGAACAACCAGCATTTT
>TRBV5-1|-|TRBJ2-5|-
CASSLALGGQETQYF
TGCGCCAGCAGCTTGGCTCTAGGGGGACAAGAGACCCAGTACTTC
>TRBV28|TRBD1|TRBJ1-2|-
CASSLWTGGDSNTF
TGTGCCAGCAGTTTGTGGACAGGGGGCGATTCGAACACCTTC
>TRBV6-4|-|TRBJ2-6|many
CASSDTSSGANVLTF
TGTGCCAGCAGTGACACGAGCTCTGGGGCCAACGTCCTGACTTTC
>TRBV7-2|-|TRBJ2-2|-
CASSLRGKSTGELFF
TGTGCCAGCAGCCTAAGGGGGAAATCTACCGGGGAGCTGTTTTTT
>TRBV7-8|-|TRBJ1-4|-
CASSFVAGEKLFF
TGTGCCAGCAGCTTCGTTGCAGGAGAGAAACTGTTTTTT
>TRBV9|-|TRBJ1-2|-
CASSVDRGRGSLGNGYTF
TGTGCCAGCAGCGTAGACCGAGGTCGGGGGAGTTTGGGGAATGGCTACACCTTC
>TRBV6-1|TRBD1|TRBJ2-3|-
CASKGQPLIADTQYF
TGTGCCAGCAAGGGACAGCCTCTAATTGCAGATACGCAGTATTTT
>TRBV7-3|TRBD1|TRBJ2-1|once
CASSAGTANYNEQFF
TGTGCCAGCAGCGCCGGGACAGCCAACTACAATGAGCAGTTCTTC
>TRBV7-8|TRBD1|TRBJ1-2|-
CASSTRITGGNGYTF
TGTGCCAGCAGCACCCGAATAACAGGGGGCAATGGCTACACCTTC
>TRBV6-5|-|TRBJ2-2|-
CASRRDRSTGELFF
TGTGCCAGCAGACGCGACAGATCCACCGGGGAGCTGTTTTTT
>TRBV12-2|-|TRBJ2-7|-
CASRLASDEERSYEQYF
TGTGCAAGTCGCTTAGCCAGTGATGAAGAGAGGTCCTACGAGCAGTACTTC
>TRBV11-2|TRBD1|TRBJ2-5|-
CASSTRLGTGLETQYF
TGTGCCAGCAGCACCCGCCTAGGGACAGGGCTCGAGACCCAGTACTTC
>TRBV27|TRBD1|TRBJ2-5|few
CASSLRDRPQETQYF
TGTGCCAGCAGTTTAAGGGACAGGCCCCAAGAGACCCAGTACTTC
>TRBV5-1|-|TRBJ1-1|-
CASSKADEAFF
TGCGCCAGTTCGAAGGCAGATGAAGCTTTCTTT
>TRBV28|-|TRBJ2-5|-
CASRLLETQYF
TGTGCCAGCAGATTATTGGAGACCCAGTACTTC
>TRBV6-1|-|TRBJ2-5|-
CASSSGQTHETQYF
TGTGCCAGCAGTTCCGGGCAGACCCACGAGACCCAGTACTTC